Only a few counts were recorded for the clone carrying this T cell receptor beta chain. Original processing notes: It was from reference gene primer amplification that nucleated cell counts were estimated. Libraries were prepared by immunoSEQ multiplex PCR; TCRdb keeps only in-frame clonotypes and omits some of them. That table furnishes V, J and clone size, whereas the DNA furnished D and trimming. This repertoire shows fewer than 250,000 clones, roughly 80% found once; its top ten account for roughly 7.4%. This sample was taken from a study of blood T cell repertoires in COVID-19. Overall study: Donors in the United States, Italy and Spain gave samples during acute or convalescent COVID-19. The analysed material was cDNA or gDNA that came from T cells, B-cell-depleted T cells, or PBMCs.

Unmatched junction bases numbered 3, after V lost 5 bases and J lost 5 bases. CDR1 is SGHAT, CDR2 FQNNGV, per germline. The CDR3 loop spans 15 amino acids. The chain couples TRBV11-2 to TRBJ2-2; 12 nucleotides match TRBD2. What was sequenced was peripheral blood. The TCR comes from a woman aged 45-65 years with acute or convalescent COVID-19. In nucleotides, the CDR3 is TGTGCCAGCAGCCCTGGACTAGCGGGGACCGGGGAGCTGTTTTTT. This sequence encodes CASSPGLAGTGELFF.